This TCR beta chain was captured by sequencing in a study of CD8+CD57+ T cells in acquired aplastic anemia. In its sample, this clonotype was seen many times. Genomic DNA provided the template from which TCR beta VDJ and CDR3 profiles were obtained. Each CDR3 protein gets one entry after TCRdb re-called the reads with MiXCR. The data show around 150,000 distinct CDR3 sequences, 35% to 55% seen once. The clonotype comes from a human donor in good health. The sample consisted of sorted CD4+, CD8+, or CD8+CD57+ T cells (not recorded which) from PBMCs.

In DNA, the CDR3 is TGTGCCAGCAGCTTAGGGACTAGTAACGCCTACAATGAGCAGTTCTTC. Its translation is CASSLGTSNAYNEQFF. The J gene is TRBJ2-1, the V gene TRBV11-1; the match to TRBD2 covers 7 bases. Per the germline V gene, CDR1 is SGHAT and CDR2 is FQDESV (reference sequence). CDR3 length: 16 amino acids. J lost 2 bases, V lost 1 base, and 5 bases had no gene match.